This T cell receptor beta chain came from a study of blood T cell repertoires in COVID-19 (dated by TCRdb to about 2020). At the level of the whole study: The collaborator samples originated in the United States, Italy and Spain and spanned the acute and convalescent phases of COVID-19. Samples came from the ongoing ImmuneRACE study (first 160 participants) plus 1,254 subjects from 6 global collaborators. Where available, HLA class I and class II types were obtained from metadata supplied by the sample provider rather than from assay-based typing. Subjects who had been exposed to COVID-19, were actively infected with it, or had recovered from it provided the deeply sampled blood TCRbeta repertoires that made up the dataset. The prospective study material was composed of cDNA or gDNA derived from T cells, B-cell-depleted T cells, or PBMCs. The repertoires were released in a freely available public database intended as a resource for research on the immune response to SARS-CoV-2. Sample metadata almost always included a de-identified subject ID, COVID-19 status, age in years and sex.

The V end gives up 1 base and the J end 7 bases, leaving 10 bases in the junction not matched to a gene. The germline V gene (reference sequence) gives CDR1 as LNHNV and CDR2 as YYDKDF. The cysteine opens and the phenylalanine closes a CDR3 of 15 amino acids. The read is trimmed to its CDR3 DNA, 45 bases read in frame from base 1. The immunoSEQ Assay, a bias-controlled multiplex PCR, was used to amplify TCRbeta CDR3 regions from genomic DNA. In the authors' own workflow: The number of nucleated cells in each sample was estimated from the amplification of reference gene primers within the assay. Sequence reads were collapsed and filtered to measure the absolute abundance of every unique TCRbeta CDR3 rearrangement. For each sample, productive Simpson clonality was calculated as the square root of Simpson's diversity index across productive rearrangements. In TCRdb, the immuneACCESS table is reduced to in-frame sequences with V and J assigned. These tables do not hold every clone; where another copy was compared, an unresolved V gene accounts for under half, and the others remain unexplained. The DNA gave D and trimming, while V, J and clone size come from that table. The table for this sample lists fewer than 250,000 clones; around 80% of them were counted only once. The ten top clones hold under 2% of the sample.

Study-level results and caveats: Clinical and demographic metadata were provided uncurated, with the amount varying by source and participant.

Participants in the prospective study were enrolled through a virtual design, were aged about 18 to 100 years, and lived in 24 United States geographic areas. Cohort assignment in the prospective study relied on participant-reported clinical history from a screening survey and a study questionnaire. Recovered participants in ImmuneRACE Cohort 3 were defined by two consecutive negative NP/OP PCR tests, clearance by a healthcare professional, or resolution of symptoms. Each participant in the prospective study had whole blood, serum and a nasopharyngeal or oropharyngeal swab collected by mobile phlebotomists. Over a roughly 2-month period, participants in the prospective study had the option of providing additional blood draws and questionnaires. Prospective study blood samples were shipped either frozen or at room temperature before DNA extraction. Turning to this clone: This receptor's antigen is unknown. The sample holds no much larger clone one base away, and base qualities are not on file.

This TCR derives from a man in his sixties who had recovered from COVID-19. The rearranged segments are TRBV15 and TRBJ2-7, with TRBD1 identical over 7 junction bases. The sequenced material came from PBMCs or T cells enriched from blood (not recorded which). CDR3 loop: CATSRARQGPGEQYF. In nucleotide form, the sequence is TGTGCCACCAGCAGAGCCAGACAGGGCCCGGGGGAGCAGTACTTC.